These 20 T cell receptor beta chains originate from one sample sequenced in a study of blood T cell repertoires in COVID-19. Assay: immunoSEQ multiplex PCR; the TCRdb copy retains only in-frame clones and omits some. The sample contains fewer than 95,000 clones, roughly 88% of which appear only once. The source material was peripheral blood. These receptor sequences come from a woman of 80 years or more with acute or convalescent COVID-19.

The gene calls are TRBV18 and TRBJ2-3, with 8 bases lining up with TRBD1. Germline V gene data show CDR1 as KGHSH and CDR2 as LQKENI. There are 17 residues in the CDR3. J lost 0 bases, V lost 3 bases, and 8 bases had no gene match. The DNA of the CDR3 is TGTGCCAGCTCACCGAATGACAGGGGACCTAGCACAGATACGCAGTATTTT. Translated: CASSPNDRGPSTDTQYF.

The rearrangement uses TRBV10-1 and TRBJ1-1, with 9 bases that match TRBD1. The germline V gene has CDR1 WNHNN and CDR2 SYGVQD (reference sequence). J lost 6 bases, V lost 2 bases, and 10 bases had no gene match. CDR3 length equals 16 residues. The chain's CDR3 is CASSENTGTGPSEAFF. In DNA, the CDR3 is TGCGCCAGCAGTGAGAACACCGGGACAGGGCCCTCTGAAGCTTTCTTT.

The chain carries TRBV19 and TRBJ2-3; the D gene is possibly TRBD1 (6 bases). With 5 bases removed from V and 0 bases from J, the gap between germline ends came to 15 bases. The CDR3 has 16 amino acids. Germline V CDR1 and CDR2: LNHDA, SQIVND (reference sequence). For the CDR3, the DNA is TGTGCCAGTAGTTTATGGACAGATACTAGCACAGATACGCAGTATTTT. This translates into CASSLWTDTSTDTQYF.

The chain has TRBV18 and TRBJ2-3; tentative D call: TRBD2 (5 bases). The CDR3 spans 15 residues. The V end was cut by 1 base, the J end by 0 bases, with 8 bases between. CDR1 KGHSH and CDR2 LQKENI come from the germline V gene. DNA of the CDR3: TGTGCCAGCTCACCACTAACGGGGAGCACAGATACGCAGTATTTT. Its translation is CASSPLTGSTDTQYF.

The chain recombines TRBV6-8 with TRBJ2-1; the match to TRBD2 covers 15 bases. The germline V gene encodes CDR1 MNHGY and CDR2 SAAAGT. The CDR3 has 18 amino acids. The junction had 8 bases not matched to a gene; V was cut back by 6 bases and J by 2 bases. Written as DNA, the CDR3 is TGTGCCAGCAGCCGCTTGGGACTAGCGGGGGGAACCTACAATGAGCAGTTCTTC. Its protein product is CASSRLGLAGGTYNEQFF.

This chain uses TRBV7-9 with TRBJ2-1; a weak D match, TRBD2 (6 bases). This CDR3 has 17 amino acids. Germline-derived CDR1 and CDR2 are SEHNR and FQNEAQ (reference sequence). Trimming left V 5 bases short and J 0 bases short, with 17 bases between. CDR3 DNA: TGTGCCAGCAGCCCCCCCAGCGGGCCTAGCTCCTACAATGAGCAGTTCTTC. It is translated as CASSPPSGPSSYNEQFF.

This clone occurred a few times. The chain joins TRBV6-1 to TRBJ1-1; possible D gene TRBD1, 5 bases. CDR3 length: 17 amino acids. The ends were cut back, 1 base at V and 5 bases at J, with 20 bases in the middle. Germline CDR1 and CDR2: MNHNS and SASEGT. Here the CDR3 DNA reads TGTGCCAGCAGTGAAGACCCTCGGTGGGGCGGGGGTACTGAAGCTTTCTTT. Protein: CASSEDPRWGGGTEAFF.

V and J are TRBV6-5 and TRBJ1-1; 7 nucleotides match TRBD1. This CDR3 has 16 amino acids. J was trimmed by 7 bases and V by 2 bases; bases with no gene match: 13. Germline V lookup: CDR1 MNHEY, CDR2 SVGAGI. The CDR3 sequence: CASSYDRAKTKYEAFF. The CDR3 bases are TGTGCCAGCAGTTACGACAGGGCGAAAACAAAATATGAAGCTTTCTTT.

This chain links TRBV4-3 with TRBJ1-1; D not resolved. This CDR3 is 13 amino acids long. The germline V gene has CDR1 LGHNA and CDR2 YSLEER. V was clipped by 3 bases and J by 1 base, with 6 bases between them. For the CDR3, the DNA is TGCGCCAGCAGCCAGACTACGAACACTGAAGCTTTCTTT. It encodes CASSQTTNTEAFF.

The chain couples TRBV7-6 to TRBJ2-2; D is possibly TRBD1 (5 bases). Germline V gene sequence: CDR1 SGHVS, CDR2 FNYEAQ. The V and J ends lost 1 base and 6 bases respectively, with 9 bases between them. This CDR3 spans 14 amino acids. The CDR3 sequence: CASSLGRGAGELFF. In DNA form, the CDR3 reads TGTGCCAGCAGCTTAGGAAGGGGTGCCGGGGAGCTGTTTTTT. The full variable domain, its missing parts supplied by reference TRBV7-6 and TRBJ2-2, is GAGVSQSPRYKVTKRGQDVALRCDPISGHVSLYWYRQALGQGPEFLTYFNYEAQQDKSGLPNDRFSAERPEGSISTLTIQRTEQRDSAMYRCASSLGRGAGELFFGEGSRLTVL.

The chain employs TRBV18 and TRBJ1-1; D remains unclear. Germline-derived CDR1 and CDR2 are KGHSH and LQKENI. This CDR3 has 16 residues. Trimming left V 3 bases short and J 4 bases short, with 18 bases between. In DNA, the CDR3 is TGTGCCAGCTCACCGAGGGCCGCCCAAGAGGGCACTGAAGCTTTCTTT. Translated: CASSPRAAQEGTEAFF.

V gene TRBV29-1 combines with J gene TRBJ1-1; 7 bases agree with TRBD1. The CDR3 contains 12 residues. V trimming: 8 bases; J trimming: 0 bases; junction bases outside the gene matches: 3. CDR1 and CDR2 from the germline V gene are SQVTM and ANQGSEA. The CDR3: CSPGTVNTEAFF. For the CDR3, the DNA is TGCAGCCCCGGGACAGTGAACACTGAAGCTTTCTTT.

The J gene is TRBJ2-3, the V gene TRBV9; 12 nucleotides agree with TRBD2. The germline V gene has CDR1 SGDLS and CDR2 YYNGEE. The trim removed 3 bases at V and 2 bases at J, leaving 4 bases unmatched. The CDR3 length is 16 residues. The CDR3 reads CASSARTSGATDTQYF. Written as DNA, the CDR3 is TGTGCCAGCAGCGCTCGGACTAGCGGGGCCACAGATACGCAGTATTTT.

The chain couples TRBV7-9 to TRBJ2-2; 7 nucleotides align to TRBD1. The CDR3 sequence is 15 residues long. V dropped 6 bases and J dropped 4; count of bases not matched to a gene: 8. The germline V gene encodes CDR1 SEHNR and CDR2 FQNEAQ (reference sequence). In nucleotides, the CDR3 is TGTGCCAGCAGAAGGGGGTCAGGGGGCACCGGGGAGCTGTTTTTT. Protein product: CASRRGSGGTGELFF.

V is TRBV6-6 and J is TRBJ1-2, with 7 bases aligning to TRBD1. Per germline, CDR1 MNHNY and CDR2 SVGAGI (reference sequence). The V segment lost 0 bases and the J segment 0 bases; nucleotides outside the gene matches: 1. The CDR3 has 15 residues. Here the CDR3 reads CASSYSQGANYGYTF. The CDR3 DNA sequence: TGTGCCAGCAGTTACTCTCAGGGGGCTAACTATGGCTACACCTTC.

The CDR3 nucleotides read TGTGCCAGCTCACAGGGGGAGAATCAGCCCCAGCATTTT. As protein: CASSQGENQPQHF. The rearrangement links TRBV18 to TRBJ1-5; TRBD1 is a possible D gene (6 bases). CDR1 is KGHSH, CDR2 LQKENI, per germline. The CDR3 has 13 amino acids. V was clipped by 4 bases and J by 4 bases, with 8 bases between them.

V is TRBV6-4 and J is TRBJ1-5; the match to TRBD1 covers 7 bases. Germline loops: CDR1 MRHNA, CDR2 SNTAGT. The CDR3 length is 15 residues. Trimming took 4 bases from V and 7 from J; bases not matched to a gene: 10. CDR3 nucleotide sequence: TGTGCCAGCAGTGTGGATGGAGGGGGCGGGCAGCCCCAGCATTTT. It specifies CASSVDGGGGQPQHF.

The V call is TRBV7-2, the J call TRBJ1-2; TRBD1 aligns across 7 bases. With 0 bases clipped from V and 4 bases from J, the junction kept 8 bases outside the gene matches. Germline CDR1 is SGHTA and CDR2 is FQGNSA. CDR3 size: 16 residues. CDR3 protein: CASSLALQGLGYGYTF. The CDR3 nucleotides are TGTGCCAGCAGCTTAGCGCTACAGGGGTTGGGCTATGGCTACACCTTC.

CDR3 nucleotides: TGTGCCAGCACCATTCGACAGGGAGTCGATGGCTACACCTTC. This encodes CASTIRQGVDGYTF. The chain recombines TRBV2 with TRBJ1-2; 7 nucleotides agree with TRBD1. CDR1 SNHLY and CDR2 FYNNEI come from the germline V gene. V lost 7 bases and J lost 6; bases outside the gene matches: 11. CDR3 size: 14 residues.

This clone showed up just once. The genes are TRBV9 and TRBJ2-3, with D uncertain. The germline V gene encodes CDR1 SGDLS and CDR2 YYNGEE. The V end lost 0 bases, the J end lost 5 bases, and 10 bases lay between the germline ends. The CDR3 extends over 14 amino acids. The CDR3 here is CASSVVNTGDTQYF. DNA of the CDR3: TGTGCCAGCAGCGTAGTAAACACGGGAGATACGCAGTATTTT.